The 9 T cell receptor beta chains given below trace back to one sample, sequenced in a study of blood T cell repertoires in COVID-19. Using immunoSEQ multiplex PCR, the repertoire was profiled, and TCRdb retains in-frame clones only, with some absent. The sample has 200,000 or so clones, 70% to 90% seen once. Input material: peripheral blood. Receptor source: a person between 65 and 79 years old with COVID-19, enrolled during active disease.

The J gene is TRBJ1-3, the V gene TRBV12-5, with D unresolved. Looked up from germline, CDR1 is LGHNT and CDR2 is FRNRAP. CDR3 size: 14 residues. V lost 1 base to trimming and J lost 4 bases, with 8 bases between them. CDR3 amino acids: CASGLAESGNTIYF. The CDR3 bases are TGTGCTAGTGGTTTGGCGGAGTCCGGAAACACCATATATTTT.

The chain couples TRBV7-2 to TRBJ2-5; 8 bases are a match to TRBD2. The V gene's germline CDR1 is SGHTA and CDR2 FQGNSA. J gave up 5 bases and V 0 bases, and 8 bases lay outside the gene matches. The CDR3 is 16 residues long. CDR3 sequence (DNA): TGTGCCAGCAGCTTAGCGGAGCGGGGGTTCCGGGAGACCCAGTACTTC. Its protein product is CASSLAERGFRETQYF.

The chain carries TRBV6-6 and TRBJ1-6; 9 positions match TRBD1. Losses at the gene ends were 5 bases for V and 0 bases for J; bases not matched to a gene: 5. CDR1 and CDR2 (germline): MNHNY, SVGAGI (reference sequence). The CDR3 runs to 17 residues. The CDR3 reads CASSQQGASSYNSPLHF. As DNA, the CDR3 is TGTGCCAGCAGTCAACAGGGGGCTAGCTCCTATAATTCACCCCTCCACTTT.

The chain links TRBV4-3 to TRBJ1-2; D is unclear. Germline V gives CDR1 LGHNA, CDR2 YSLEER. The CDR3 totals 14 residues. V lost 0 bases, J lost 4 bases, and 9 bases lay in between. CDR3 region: CASSQDAGGYGYTF. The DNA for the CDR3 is TGCGCCAGCAGCCAAGATGCCGGCGGCTATGGCTACACCTTC.

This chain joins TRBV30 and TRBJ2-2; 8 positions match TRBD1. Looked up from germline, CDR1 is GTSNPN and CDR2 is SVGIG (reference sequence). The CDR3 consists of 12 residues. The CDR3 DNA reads TGTGCATTGGACAGGGACGCCGGGGAGCTGTTTTTT. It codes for CALDRDAGELFF.

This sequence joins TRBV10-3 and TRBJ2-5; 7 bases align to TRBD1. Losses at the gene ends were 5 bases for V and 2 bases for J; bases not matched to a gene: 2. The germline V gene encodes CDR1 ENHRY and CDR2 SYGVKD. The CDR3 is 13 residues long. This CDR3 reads CAISTGDQETQYF. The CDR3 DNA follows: TGTGCCATCAGTACAGGGGATCAAGAGACCCAGTACTTC.

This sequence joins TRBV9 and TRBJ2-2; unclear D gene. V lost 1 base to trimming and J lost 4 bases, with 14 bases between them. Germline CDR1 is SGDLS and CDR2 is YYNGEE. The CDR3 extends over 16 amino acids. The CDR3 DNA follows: TGTGCCAGCAGCGTAACCGTGCAGGCCGCCACCGGGGAGCTGTTTTTT. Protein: CASSVTVQAATGELFF.

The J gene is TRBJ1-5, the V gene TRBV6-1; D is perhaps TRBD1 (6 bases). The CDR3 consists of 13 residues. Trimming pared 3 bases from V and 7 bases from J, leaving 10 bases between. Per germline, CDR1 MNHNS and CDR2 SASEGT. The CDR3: CASSDRGQQPQHF. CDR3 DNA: TGTGCCAGCAGTGACAGGGGCCAACAGCCCCAGCATTTT.

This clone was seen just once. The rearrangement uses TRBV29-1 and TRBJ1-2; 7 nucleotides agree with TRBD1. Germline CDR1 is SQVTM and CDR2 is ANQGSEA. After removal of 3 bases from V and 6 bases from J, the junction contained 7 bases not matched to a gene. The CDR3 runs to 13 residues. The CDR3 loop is CSVETGQGHGYTF. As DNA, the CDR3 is TGCAGCGTTGAGACAGGGCAGGGCCATGGCTACACCTTC.